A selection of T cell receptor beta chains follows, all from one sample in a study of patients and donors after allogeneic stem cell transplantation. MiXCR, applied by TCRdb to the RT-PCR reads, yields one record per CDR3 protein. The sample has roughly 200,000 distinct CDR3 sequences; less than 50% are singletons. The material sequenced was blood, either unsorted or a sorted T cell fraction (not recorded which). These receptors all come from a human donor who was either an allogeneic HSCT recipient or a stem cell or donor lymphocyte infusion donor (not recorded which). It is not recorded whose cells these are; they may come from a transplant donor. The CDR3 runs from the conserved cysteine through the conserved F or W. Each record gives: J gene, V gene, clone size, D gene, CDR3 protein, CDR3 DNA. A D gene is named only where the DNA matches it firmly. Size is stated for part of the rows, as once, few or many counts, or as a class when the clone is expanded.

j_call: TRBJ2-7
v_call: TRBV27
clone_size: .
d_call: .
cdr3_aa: CASSLRANSRAYEQYF
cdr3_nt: TGTGCCAGCAGTCTTAGAGCCAATAGCAGAGCCTACGAGCAGTACTTC

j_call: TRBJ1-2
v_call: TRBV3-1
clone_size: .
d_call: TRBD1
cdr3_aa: CASSQVPGQNYGSTF
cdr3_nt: TGTGCCAGCAGCCAAGTACCGGGACAGAACTATGGCTCCACCTTC

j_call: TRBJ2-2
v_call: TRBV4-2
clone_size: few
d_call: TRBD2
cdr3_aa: CASSQDQSSGGGGTGELFF
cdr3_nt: TGTGCCAGCAGCCAAGATCAGTCGAGCGGGGGAGGCGGCACCGGGGAGCTGTTTTTT

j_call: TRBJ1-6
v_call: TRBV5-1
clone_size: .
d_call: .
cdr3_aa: CASSSDGGYNSPLHF
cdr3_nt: TGCGCCAGCAGCTCCGACGGGGGCTATAATTCACCCCTCCACTTT

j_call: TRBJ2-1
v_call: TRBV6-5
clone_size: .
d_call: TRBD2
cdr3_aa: CASSQGLVGNEQFF
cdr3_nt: TGTGCCAGCAGTCAGGGACTAGTTGGGAATGAGCAGTTCTTC

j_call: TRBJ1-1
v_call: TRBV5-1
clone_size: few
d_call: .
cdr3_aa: CASSYEGMNTEAFF
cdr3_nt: TGCGCCAGCAGCTACGAGGGGATGAACACTGAAGCTTTCTTT

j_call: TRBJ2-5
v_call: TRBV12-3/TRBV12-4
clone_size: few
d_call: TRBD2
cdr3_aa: CASSPTSGLETQYF
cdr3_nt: TGTGCCAGCAGTCCGACTAGCGGGTTAGAGACCCAGTACTTC

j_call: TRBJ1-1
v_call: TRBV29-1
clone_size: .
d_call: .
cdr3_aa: CSAGTTTTEAFF
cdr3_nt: TGCAGCGCAGGGACGACTACCACTGAAGCTTTCTTT

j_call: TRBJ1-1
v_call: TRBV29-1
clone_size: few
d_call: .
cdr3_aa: CSVGRQVNTEAFF
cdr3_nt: TGCAGCGTTGGCCGGCAAGTGAACACTGAAGCTTTCTTT

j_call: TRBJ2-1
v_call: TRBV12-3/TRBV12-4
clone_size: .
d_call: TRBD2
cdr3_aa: CAAVFASGGEQFF
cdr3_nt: TGTGCAGCAGTTTTCGCTAGCGGGGGTGAGCAGTTCTTC

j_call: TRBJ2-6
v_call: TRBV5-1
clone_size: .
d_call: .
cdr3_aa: CASSLGDISGANVLTF
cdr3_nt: TGCGCCAGCAGCTTAGGCGACATCTCTGGGGCCAACGTCCTGACTTTC

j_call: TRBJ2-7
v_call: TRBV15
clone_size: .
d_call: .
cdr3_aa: CATSRSGLHYEQYF
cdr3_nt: TGTGCCACCAGCAGGTCGGGACTGCACTACGAGCAGTACTTC

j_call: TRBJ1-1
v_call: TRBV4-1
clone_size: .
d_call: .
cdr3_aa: CASTPRQTNTEAFF
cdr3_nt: TGCGCCAGCACCCCGCGGCAGACCAACACTGAAGCTTTCTTT

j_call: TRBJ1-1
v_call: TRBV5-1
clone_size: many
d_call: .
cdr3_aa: CASRALTMNTEAFF
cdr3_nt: TGCGCCAGCAGGGCCCTTACAATGAACACTGAAGCTTTCTTT

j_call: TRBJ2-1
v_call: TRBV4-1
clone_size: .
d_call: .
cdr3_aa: CASSQALATSYNEQFF
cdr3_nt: TGCGCCAGCAGCCAAGCTCTGGCGACTAGCTACAATGAGCAGTTCTTC

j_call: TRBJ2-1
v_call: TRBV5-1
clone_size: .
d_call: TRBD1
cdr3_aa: CASSTGQGARYNEQFF
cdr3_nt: TGCGCCAGCAGCACTGGTCAGGGGGCGCGGTACAATGAGCAGTTCTTC

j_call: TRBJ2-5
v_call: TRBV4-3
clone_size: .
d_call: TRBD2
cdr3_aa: CASSQVHLAGGSETQYF
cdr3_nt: TGCGCCAGCAGCCAAGTCCACCTAGCGGGGGGTTCAGAGACCCAGTACTTC

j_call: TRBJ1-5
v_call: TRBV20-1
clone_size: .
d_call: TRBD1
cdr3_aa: CSAPTGNSNQPQHF
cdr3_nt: TGCAGTGCACCGACAGGGAATAGCAATCAGCCCCAGCATTTT

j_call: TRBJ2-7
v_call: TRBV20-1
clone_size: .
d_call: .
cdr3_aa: CSARREVHYEQYF
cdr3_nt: TGCAGTGCTAGGCGTGAGGTTCACTACGAGCAGTACTTC

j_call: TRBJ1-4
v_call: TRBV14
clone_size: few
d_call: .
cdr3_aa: CASSPNRGTATNEKLFF
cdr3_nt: TGTGCCAGCAGCCCTAATAGGGGGACGGCAACTAATGAAAAACTGTTTTTT

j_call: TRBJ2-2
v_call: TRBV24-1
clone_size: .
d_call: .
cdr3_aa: CATSDPGQGTGELFF
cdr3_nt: TGTGCCACCAGTGACCCAGGTCAGGGCACCGGGGAGCTGTTTTTT

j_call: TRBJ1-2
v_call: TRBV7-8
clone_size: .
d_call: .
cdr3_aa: CASSLGEAAYGYTF
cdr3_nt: TGTGCCAGCAGCTTAGGGGAGGCAGCGTATGGCTACACCTTC

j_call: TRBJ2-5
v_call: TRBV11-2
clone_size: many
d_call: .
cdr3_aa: CASSLVGAGGQETQYF
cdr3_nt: TGTGCCAGCAGCTTAGTTGGAGCTGGGGGACAAGAGACCCAGTACTTC

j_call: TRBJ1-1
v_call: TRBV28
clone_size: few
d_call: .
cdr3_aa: CASTWSDYRIPEAFF
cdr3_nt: TGTGCCAGCACTTGGTCGGATTACAGAATCCCTGAAGCTTTCTTT

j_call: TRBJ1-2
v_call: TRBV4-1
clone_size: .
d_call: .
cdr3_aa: CASSQVGGSSYGYTF
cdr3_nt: TGCGCCAGCAGCCAAGTGGGAGGGAGCAGCTATGGCTACACCTTC

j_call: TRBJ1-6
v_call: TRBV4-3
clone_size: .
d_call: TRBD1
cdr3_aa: CASSQSQGVLNSPLHF
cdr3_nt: TGCGCCAGCAGCCAGTCACAGGGGGTCCTTAATTCACCCCTCCACTTT

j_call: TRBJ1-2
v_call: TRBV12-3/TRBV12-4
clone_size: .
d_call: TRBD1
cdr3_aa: CASTLGQGHYGYTF
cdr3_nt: TGTGCCAGCACCTTGGGACAGGGCCACTATGGCTACACCTTC

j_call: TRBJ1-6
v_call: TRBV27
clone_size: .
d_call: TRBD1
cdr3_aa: CASTRGDYNSPLHF
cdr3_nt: TGTGCCAGCACCAGGGGGGATTATAATTCACCCCTCCACTTT

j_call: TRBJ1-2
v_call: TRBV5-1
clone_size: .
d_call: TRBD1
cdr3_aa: CASSPGQGSNYGYTF
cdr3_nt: TGCGCCAGCAGCCCTGGACAGGGATCCAACTATGGCTACACCTTC

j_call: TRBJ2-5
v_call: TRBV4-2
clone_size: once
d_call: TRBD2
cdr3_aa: CASSRILAGGLQETQYF
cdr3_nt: TGTGCCAGCAGCCGCATACTAGCGGGGGGGCTCCAAGAGACCCAGTACTTC

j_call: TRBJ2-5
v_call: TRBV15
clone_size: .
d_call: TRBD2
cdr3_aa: CATSSLAGVETQYF
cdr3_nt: TGTGCCACCAGCAGTCTAGCGGGGGTAGAGACCCAGTACTTC

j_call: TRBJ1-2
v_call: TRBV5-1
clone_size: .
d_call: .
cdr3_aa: CASSLALDSPYGYTF
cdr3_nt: TGCGCCAGCAGCTTGGCTCTGGACAGCCCCTATGGCTACACCTTC

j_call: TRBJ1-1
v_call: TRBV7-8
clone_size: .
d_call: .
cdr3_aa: CASSPRTVSMNTEAFF
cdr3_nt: TGTGCCAGCAGCCCTCGGACAGTAAGCATGAACACTGAAGCTTTCTTT

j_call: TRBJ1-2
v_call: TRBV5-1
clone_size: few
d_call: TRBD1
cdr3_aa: CASSSSGQNYYGYTF
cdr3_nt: TGCGCCAGCAGCTCCTCGGGACAGAACTACTATGGCTACACCTTC

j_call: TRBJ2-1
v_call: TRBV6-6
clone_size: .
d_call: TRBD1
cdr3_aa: CASSSDREINEQFF
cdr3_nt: TGTGCCAGCAGCTCCGACAGGGAGATTAATGAGCAGTTCTTC

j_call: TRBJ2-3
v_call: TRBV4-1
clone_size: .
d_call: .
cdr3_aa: CASSPLGNTYDTQYF
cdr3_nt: TGCGCCAGCAGCCCCCTCGGGAATACCTACGATACGCAGTATTTT

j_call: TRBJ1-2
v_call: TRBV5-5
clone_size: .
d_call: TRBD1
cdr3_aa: CASSLAWTGGINYGYTF
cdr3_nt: TGTGCCAGCAGCTTGGCCTGGACAGGAGGTATTAACTATGGCTACACCTTC

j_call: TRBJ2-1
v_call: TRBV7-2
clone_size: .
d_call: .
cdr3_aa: CASSLSVEQFF
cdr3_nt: TGTGCCAGCAGCCTCTCTGTTGAGCAGTTCTTC

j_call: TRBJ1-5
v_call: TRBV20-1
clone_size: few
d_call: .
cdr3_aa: CSARIPTGQHF
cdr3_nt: TGCAGTGCTAGAATCCCGACAGGTCAGCATTTT

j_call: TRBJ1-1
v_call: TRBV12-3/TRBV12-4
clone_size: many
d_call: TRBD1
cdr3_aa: CASSLGQGGTEAFF
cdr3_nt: TGTGCCAGCAGTTTAGGACAGGGTGGTACTGAAGCTTTCTTT

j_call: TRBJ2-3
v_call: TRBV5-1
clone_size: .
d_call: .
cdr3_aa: CASSLEGVGTDTQYF
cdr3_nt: TGCGCCAGCAGCTTGGAGGGGGTAGGAACAGATACGCAGTATTTT

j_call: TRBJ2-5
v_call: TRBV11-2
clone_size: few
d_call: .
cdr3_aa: CASSFRGARETQYF
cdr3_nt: TGTGCCAGCAGCTTTAGGGGGGCCCGAGAGACCCAGTACTTC

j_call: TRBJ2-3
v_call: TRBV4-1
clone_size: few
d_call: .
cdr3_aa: CASSQGGGTHTQYF
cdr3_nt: TGCGCCAGCAGCCAAGGAGGGGGGACTCATACGCAGTATTTT